One and the same sample provided the 13 T cell receptor beta chains below, sequenced in a study of cytomegalovirus exposure and HLA in healthy donors (dated by TCRdb to about 2017). Receptor amplification or capture employed the immunoSEQ multiplex PCR assay. A mixture of 60 forward primers for TCR Vbeta segments and 13 reverse primers for TCR Jbeta segments was used in the multiplex PCR. TCRdb carries this immuneACCESS record with in-frame sequences only. Its versions omit some clonotypes, under half of them owing to an unresolved V gene in the studies checked, with the rest unexplained. The sample table gives 120,000 to 150,000 clones. The leading ten clones occupy about 1.6% of the sample. The specimen was PBMCs. All receptors derive from a woman between 45 and 60 years old in good health and CMV-seronegative.

CDR3 sequence (DNA): TGTGCCAGCAGCGTAGGATCGGGGGGGGCTGGGGCCAACGTCCTGACTTTC. It encodes CASSVGSGGAGANVLTF. The chain carries TRBV9 and TRBJ2-6, with 8 bases lining up with TRBD2. CDR3 length: 17 residues. Germline values: CDR1 SGDLS, CDR2 YYNGEE. V lost 0 bases, J lost 2 bases, and 4 bases stayed unmatched. The entire variable domain, with the rest obtained from reference TRBV9 and TRBJ2-6, is as follows: DSGVTQTPKHLITATGQRVTLRCSPRSGDLSVYWYQQSLDQGLQFLIQYYNGEERAKGNILERFSAQQFPDLHSELNLSSLELGDSALYFCASSVGSGGAGANVLTFGAGSRLTVL.

The rearrangement links TRBV28 to TRBJ1-5, with TRBD1 matching over 8 bases. The CDR3 contains 17 residues. Germline CDR1 reads MDHEN; CDR2 reads SYDVKM. The trim removed 6 bases at V and 4 bases at J, leaving 14 bases unmatched. In DNA form, the CDR3 reads TGTGCCAGCAGACGGGCGACAGGGGCCCGGTGGAATCAGCCCCAGCATTTT. Its translation: CASRRATGARWNQPQHF.

The chain recombines TRBV4-2 with TRBJ1-6; 7 bases agree with TRBD1. With V trimmed by 0 bases and J by 7 bases, 12 bases remained unmatched. CDR1 and CDR2 (germline): LGHNA, YNFKEQ. This CDR3 spans 18 amino acids. In DNA, the CDR3 is TGTGCCAGCAGCCAAGAAACAAACAGGGGCGATCCCAATTCACCCCTCCACTTT. Translating gives CASSQETNRGDPNSPLHF.

The chain couples TRBV28 to TRBJ2-7, with 8 bases lining up with TRBD1. The junction had 4 bases not matched to a gene; V was cut back by 10 bases and J by 2 bases. Per the germline V gene, CDR1 is MDHEN and CDR2 is SYDVKM. The CDR3 runs 12 residues. The CDR3 coding sequence is TGTGCCACCCTGGACAGGGCCTACGAGCAGTACTTC. Translated, it gives CATLDRAYEQYF.

The chain employs TRBV28 and TRBJ2-7; TRBD2 agrees at 7 bases. The CDR3 consists of 12 residues. The ends lost 7 bases at V and 7 bases at J; junction bases unmatched: 7. CDR1 and CDR2 from the germline V gene are MDHEN and SYDVKM. CDR3 DNA sequence: TGTGCCAGCACCCCCTGGGGGGGAGAGCAGTACTTC. This codes for CASTPWGGEQYF.

The chain has TRBV19 and TRBJ1-6; D remains ambiguous. The CDR3 length is 12 residues. V lost 9 bases to trimming and J lost 7 bases, with 10 bases between them. Germline loops: CDR1 LNHDA, CDR2 SQIVND (reference sequence). The CDR3 protein is CASAWANSPLHF. CDR3 nucleotides: TGTGCCAGCGCGTGGGCCAATTCACCCCTCCACTTT.

A note on this clone: At the DNA level, this CDR3 is encoded by other sequences in the same sample as well. The V call is TRBV1, the J call TRBJ2-1; the tabulated D call, TRBD1, remains unverified against the DNA. TRBV1 corresponds to a pseudogene. The CDR3 has 17 amino acids. The CDR3 DNA reads as TGCACCAGCAGCCAAGGCACCTCAGGGGGAGCCAGCAATGAGCAGTTCTTC. This sequence encodes CTSSQGTSGGASNEQFF.

This chain joins TRBV19 and TRBJ2-7, with a weak D call TRBD1 (6 bases). The length of the CDR3 is 15 residues. The germline V gene encodes CDR1 LNHDA and CDR2 SQIVND (reference sequence). V dropped 8 bases and J dropped 2 bases, with 19 bases sitting between them. The CDR3 spells CASSADRGTPYEQYF. The CDR3 DNA sequence: TGTGCCAGTTCCGCGGATAGGGGGACACCCTACGAGCAGTACTTC. Combining the CDR3 with reference TRBV19 and TRBJ2-7 gives the whole variable domain DGGITQSPKYLFRKEGQNVTLSCEQNLNHDAMYWYRQDPGQGLRLIYYSQIVNDFQKGDIAEGYSVSREKKESFPLTVTSAQKNPTAFYLCASSADRGTPYEQYFGPGTRLTVT.

For the CDR3, the DNA is TGCGCCAGCAGCCAAGACTTTACTAGCGGGAGGAGGAATGAGCAGTTCTTC. As protein: CASSQDFTSGRRNEQFF. V is TRBV4-3 and J is TRBJ2-1; 12 bases match TRBD2. V lost 0 bases to trimming and J lost 7 bases; unmatched junction nucleotides: 7. The CDR3 consists of 17 residues. Germline V gene sequence: CDR1 LGHNA, CDR2 YSLEER.

The rearrangement links TRBV6-1 to TRBJ1-4; D possibly corresponds to TRBD1 (5 bases). Germline V gene lookup returns CDR1 MNHNS and CDR2 SASEGT. The CDR3 contains 15 residues. The V and J ends lost 3 bases and 8 bases respectively, with 16 bases between them. The CDR3 is CASSEGQNFEEKLFF. Here the CDR3 DNA reads TGTGCCAGCAGTGAGGGGCAGAACTTTGAAGAAAAACTGTTTTTT.

The J gene is TRBJ1-5, the V gene TRBV28; 9 positions agree with TRBD1. Trimming took 5 bases from V and 4 from J; bases not matched to a gene: 6. CDR3 length: 15 residues. CDR1 and CDR2 from the germline V gene are MDHEN and SYDVKM. The CDR3 is CASSPQDRGNQPQHF. The CDR3 bases are TGTGCCAGCAGTCCTCAAGACAGGGGGAATCAGCCCCAGCATTTT.

The V gene is TRBV7-9, the J gene TRBJ1-6; 7 nucleotides align to TRBD1. Germline V gene sequence: CDR1 SEHNR, CDR2 FQNEAQ (reference sequence). The CDR3 runs to 14 residues. Germline trimming cut 1 base from V and 10 bases from J; bases unmatched to any gene: 4. CDR3 loop: CASSLETGDSPLHF. The CDR3, as DNA: TGTGCCAGCAGCTTAGAAACAGGGGACTCACCCCTCCACTTT.

About this clone: One end of the junction fails to match germline, which may point to a read error. The rearrangement uses TRBV27 and TRBJ2-1; 9 nucleotides agree with TRBD2. Germline values: CDR1 MNHEY, CDR2 SMNVEV (reference sequence). This CDR3 spans 17 amino acids. CDR3 loop: CASSRGLSGSSDNEQFF. The CDR3 region has the DNA TGTGCCAGCAGTAGGGGGCTTAGCGGGAGCTCCGACAATGAGCAGTTCTTC.